This T cell receptor (beta chain) was captured in a study of shared clonotypes between healthy human individuals. Study in general: Three CD4 naive, three CD4 memory, two CD8 naive and one CD8 memory plate were used per donor.

CD45RO-negative CD8 cells positively selected for CCR7 made up the naive population, which excluded terminally differentiated effector memory CD45RA+ cells. Per the original data handling: For the immunoSEQ data, sequences were junction-only without quality scores, so filtering differed. The data were produced by immunoSEQ multiplex PCR, yet TCRdb's version contains in-frame clones alone and is incomplete. V and J calls plus clone size are reproduced from that table; the DNA served to infer D and trimming. The table lists some 2,100,000 clones, roughly 91% of them singletons. Germline V gene lookup returns CDR1 SGHNT and CDR2 YENEEA. Trimming took off 1 base at V and 3 bases at J, with 22 bases between the two ends. There are 18 residues in the CDR3.

This chain uses TRBV11-3 with TRBJ2-7, with a tentative D call TRBD1 (6 bases). The receptor was isolated from a man aged 18-30 years in good health. Some clones in this sample may be carry-over from other donors' samples. The sequencing sample was made of naive CD8+ T cells from PBMCs. CDR3 bases: TGTGCCAGCAGCTTAGTCCATCGACAGGTAGTGAGTCTCTACGAGCAGTACTTC. Translating gives CASSLVHRQVVSLYEQYF.